This T cell receptor (beta chain) came from a study of blood T cell repertoires in COVID-19. Study-level information: Samples representing acute and convalescent COVID-19 were sourced from the United States, Italy and Spain. Nucleic acid was either cDNA or gDNA, and it came from T cells, B-cell-depleted T cells, or PBMCs.

In this sample, this clone turned up a few times. Original handling: Amplifying reference gene primers gave estimates of nucleated cell counts. Repertoires were generated with immunoSEQ multiplex PCR, while TCRdb's copy carries only in-frame clones and drops some. V and J calls and clone size are those listed in that table; D and trimming were worked out from the DNA. The table shows roughly 120,000 clones, with 65% to 85% occurring only once. This sequence originates from a woman in her 70s with acute or convalescent COVID-19. The source material was peripheral blood.

The CDR3 DNA is TGTGCCAGTAGTAGGACAGGTACCTATGGCTACACCTTC. Protein product: CASSRTGTYGYTF. V gene TRBV19 combines with J gene TRBJ1-2, with TRBD1 matching 7 bases. V was pared by 4 bases and J by 4 bases, with 3 bases of the junction left unmatched. Germline CDR1 LNHDA, CDR2 SQIVND (reference sequence). This CDR3 spans 13 amino acids.